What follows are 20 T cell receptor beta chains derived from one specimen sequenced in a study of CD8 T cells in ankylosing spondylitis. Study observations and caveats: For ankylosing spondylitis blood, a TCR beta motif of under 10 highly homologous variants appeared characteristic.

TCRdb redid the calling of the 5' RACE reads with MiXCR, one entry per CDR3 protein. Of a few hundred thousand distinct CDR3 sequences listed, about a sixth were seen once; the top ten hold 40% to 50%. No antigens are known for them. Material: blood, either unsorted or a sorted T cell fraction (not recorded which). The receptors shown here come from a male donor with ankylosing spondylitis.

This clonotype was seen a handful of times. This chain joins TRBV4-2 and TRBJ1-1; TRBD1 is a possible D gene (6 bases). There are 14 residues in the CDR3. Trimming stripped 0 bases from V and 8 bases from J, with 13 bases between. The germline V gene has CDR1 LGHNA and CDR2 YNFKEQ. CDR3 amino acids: CASSQDRGAAEAFF. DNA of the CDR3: TGTGCCAGCAGCCAAGATCGGGGGGCGGCGGAAGCTTTCTTT.

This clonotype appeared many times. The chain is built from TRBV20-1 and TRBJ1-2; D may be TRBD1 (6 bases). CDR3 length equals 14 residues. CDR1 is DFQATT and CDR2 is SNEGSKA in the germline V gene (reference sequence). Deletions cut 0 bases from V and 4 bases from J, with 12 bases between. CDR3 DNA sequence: TGCAGTGCTAGAGATTACAGGGCTGTCTATGGCTACACCTTC. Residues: CSARDYRAVYGYTF.

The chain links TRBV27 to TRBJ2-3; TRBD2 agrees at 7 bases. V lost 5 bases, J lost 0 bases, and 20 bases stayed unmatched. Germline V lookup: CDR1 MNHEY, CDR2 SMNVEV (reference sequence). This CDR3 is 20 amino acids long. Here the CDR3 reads CASSTPGLPTLGISTDTQYF. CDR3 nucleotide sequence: TGTGCCAGCAGTACACCGGGACTACCGACCTTGGGGATAAGCACAGATACGCAGTATTTT.

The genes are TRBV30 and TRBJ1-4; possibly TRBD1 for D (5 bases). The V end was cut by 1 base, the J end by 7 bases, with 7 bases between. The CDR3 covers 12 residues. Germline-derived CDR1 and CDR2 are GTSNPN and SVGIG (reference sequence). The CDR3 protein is CAWSAGGEKLFF. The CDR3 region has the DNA TGTGCCTGGAGTGCCGGGGGTGAAAAACTGTTTTTT.

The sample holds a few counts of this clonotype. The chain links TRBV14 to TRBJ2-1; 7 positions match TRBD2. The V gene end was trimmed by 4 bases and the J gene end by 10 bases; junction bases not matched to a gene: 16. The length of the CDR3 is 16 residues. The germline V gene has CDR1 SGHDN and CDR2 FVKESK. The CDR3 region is CASSPGEGSDLWEQFF. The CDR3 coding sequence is TGTGCCAGCAGCCCCGGGGAGGGAAGCGACCTTTGGGAGCAGTTCTTC.

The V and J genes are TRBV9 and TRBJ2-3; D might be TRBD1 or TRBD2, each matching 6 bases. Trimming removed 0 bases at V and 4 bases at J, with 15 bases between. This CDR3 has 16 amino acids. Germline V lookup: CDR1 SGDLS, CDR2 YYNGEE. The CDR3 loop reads CASSVEGGPPADTQYF. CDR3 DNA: TGTGCCAGCAGCGTAGAGGGGGGACCTCCGGCAGATACGCAGTATTTT.

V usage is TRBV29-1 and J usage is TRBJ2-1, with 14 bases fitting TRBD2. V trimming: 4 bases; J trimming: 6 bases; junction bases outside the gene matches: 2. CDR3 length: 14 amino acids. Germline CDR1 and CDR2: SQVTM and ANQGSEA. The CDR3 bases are TGCAGCGTTGGAGGGACTAGCGGGAGCAATGAGCAGTTCTTC. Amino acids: CSVGGTSGSNEQFF.

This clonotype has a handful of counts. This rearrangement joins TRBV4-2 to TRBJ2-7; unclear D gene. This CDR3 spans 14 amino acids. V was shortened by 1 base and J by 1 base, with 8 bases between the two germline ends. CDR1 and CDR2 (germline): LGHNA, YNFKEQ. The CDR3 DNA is TGTGCCAGCAGCCAAGGCATCCCTTCCTACGAGCAGTACTTC. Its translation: CASSQGIPSYEQYF.

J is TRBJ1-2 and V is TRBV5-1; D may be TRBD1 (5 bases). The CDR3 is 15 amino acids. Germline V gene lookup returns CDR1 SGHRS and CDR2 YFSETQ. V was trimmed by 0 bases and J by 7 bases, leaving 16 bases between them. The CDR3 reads CASSLEAEGWGGYTF. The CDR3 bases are TGCGCCAGCAGCTTGGAAGCGGAGGGGTGGGGTGGCTACACCTTC.

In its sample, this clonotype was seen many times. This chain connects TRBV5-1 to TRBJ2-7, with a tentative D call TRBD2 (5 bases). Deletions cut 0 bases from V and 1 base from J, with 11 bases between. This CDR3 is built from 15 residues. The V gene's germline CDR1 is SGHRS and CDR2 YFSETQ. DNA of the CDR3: TGCGCCAGCAGCTTGGATGAGGGAAGGTCCTACGAGCAGTACTTC. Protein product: CASSLDEGRSYEQYF.

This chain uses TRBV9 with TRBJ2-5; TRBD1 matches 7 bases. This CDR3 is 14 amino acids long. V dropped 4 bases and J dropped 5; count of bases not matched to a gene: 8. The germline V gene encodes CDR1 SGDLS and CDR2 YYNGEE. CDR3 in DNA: TGTGCCAGCAGCCCGGGGACAGTTTTCGAGACCCAGTACTTC. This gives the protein CASSPGTVFETQYF.

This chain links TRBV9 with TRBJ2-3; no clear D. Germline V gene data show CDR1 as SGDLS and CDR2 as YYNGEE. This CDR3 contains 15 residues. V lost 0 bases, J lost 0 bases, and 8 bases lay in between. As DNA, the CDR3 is TGTGCCAGCAGCGTAGGCGGCGGTAGCACAGATACGCAGTATTTT. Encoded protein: CASSVGGGSTDTQYF.

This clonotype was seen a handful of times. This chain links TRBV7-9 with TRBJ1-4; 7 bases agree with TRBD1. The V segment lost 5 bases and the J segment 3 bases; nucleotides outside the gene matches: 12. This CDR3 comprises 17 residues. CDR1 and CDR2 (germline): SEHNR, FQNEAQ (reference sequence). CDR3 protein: CASSPTGQPLPNEKLFF. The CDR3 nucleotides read TGTGCCAGCAGCCCAACGGGACAGCCCCTACCTAATGAAAAACTGTTTTTT.

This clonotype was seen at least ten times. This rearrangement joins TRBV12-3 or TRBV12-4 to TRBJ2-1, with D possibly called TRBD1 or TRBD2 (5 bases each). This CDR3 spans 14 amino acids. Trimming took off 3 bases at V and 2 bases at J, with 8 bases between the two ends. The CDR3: CASSFGTAYNEQFF. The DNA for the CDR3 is TGTGCCAGCAGTTTCGGGACGGCCTACAATGAGCAGTTCTTC.

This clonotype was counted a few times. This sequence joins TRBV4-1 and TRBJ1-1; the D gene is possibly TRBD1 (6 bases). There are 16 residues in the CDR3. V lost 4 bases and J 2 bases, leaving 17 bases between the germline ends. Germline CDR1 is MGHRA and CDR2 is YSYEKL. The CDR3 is CASSPLFGQLNTEAFF. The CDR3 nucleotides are TGCGCCAGCAGCCCCCTCTTCGGACAGTTAAACACTGAAGCTTTCTTT.

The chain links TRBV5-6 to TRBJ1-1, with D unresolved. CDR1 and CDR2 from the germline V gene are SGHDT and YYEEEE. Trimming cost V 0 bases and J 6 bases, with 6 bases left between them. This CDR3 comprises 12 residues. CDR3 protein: CASSLEEAEAFF. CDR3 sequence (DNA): TGTGCCAGCAGCTTGGAAGAGGCTGAAGCTTTCTTT. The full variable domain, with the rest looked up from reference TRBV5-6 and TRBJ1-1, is DAGVTQSPTHLIKTRGQQVTLRCSPKSGHDTVSWYQQALGQGPQFIFQYYEEEERQRGNFPDRFSGHQFPNYSSELNVNALLLGDSALYLCASSLEEAEAFFGQGTRLTVV.

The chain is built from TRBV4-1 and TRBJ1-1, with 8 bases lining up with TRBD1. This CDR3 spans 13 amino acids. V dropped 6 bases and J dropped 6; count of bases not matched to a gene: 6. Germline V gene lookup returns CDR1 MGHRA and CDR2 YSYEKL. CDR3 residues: CASRETGGPEAFF. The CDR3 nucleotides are TGCGCCAGCAGAGAAACAGGGGGACCTGAAGCTTTCTTT.

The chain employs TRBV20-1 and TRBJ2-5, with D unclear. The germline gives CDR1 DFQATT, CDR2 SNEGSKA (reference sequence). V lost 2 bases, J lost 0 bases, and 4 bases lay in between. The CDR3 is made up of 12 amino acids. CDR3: CSARSYQETQYF. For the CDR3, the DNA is TGCAGTGCTAGAAGCTACCAAGAGACCCAGTACTTC.

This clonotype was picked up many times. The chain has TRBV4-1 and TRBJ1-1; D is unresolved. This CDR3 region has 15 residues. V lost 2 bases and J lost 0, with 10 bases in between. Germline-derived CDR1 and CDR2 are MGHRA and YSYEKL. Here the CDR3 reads CASSQPPDLNTEAFF. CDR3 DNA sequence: TGCGCCAGCAGCCAACCCCCGGACCTGAACACTGAAGCTTTCTTT.

In DNA, the CDR3 is TGTGCCAGCAGCCCGCTAGGGAGTGGCACAGATACGCAGTATTTT. The encoded protein is CASSPLGSGTDTQYF. J is TRBJ2-3 and V is TRBV7-3; TRBD2 is a possible D gene (5 bases). The CDR3 is made up of 15 amino acids. V lost 5 bases to trimming and J lost 1 base, with 13 bases between them. Per germline, CDR1 SGHTA and CDR2 FQGTGA.